These 2 T cell receptor beta chains were sequenced from one sample in a study of shared clonotypes between healthy human individuals. Only in-frame clones appear in the TCRdb table, and some are missing; sequencing was by immunoSEQ multiplex PCR. The sample yields roughly 680,000 clones, around 70% seen once. Input material: memory CD4+ T cells sorted from blood. Stated subset: CD45RA-negative fraction. The receptors here all came from a woman under 40 in good health.

This chain uses TRBV11-2 with TRBJ2-1; D is perhaps TRBD2 (5 bases). Trimming pared 5 bases from V and 5 bases from J, leaving 16 bases between. The CDR3 sequence is 15 residues long. Germline CDR1 SGHAT, CDR2 FQNNGV. In nucleotides, the CDR3 is TGTGCCAGCAGCATCACTAGAACAGCGCACAATGAGCAGTTCTTC. Its protein product is CASSITRTAHNEQFF.

This CDR3 reads CASSQGDRDREKLFF. CDR3 DNA: TGTGCCAGCAGCCAAGGGGACAGGGACAGGGAAAAACTGTTTTTT. V is TRBV4-2 and J is TRBJ1-4; 9 bases map to TRBD1. Per germline, CDR1 LGHNA and CDR2 YNFKEQ. V was clipped by 1 base and J by 8 bases; unmatched bases: 5. This CDR3 contains 15 residues.